Below, 20 T cell receptor beta chains from the same sample are listed, as sequenced in a study of T-cell memory formation after mild COVID-19. TCRdb fed the 5' RACE reads into MiXCR, producing one record per CDR3 protein. The sample contains around 300,000 distinct CDR3 sequences, about an eighth of which appear only once. Input material: PBMCs or a T cell subset sorted from them (not recorded which). The origin of the receptors is a young man who had mild COVID-19 (a few samples of this study predate the infection). Cell type and time point are not known.

This clonotype occurred a few times. The chain carries TRBV24-1 and TRBJ2-2; 8 positions agree with TRBD2. Germline V lookup: CDR1 KGHDR, CDR2 SFDVKD. V dropped 4 bases and J dropped 0; count of bases not matched to a gene: 9. The CDR3 has 18 amino acids. Here the CDR3 reads CATSEVAGRSSNTGELFF. The DNA for the CDR3 is TGTGCCACCAGTGAAGTAGCGGGGCGATCTTCGAACACCGGGGAGCTGTTTTTT.

The sample holds many counts of this clonotype. This chain links TRBV7-6 with TRBJ1-3; D unclear. Per germline, CDR1 SGHVS and CDR2 FNYEAQ. With 5 bases removed from V and 0 bases from J, the gap between germline ends came to 11 bases. This CDR3 comprises 15 residues. CDR3 sequence (DNA): TGTGCCAGCAGCGCGGCCACTTACTCTGGAAACACCATATATTTT. The encoded protein is CASSAATYSGNTIYF.

V is TRBV7-8 and J is TRBJ2-2; D is ambiguous. The germline gives CDR1 SGHVS, CDR2 FQNEAQ. The CDR3 totals 15 residues. The V and J ends lost 5 bases and 7 bases respectively, with 17 bases between them. CDR3 in amino acids: CASSLGKATGGELFF. CDR3 sequence (DNA): TGTGCCAGCAGCCTAGGCAAGGCCACGGGCGGGGAGCTGTTTTTT.

The V and J genes are TRBV6-2 or TRBV6-3 and TRBJ2-1; TRBD1 or TRBD2 may be the D gene (5 bases each). V was clipped by 6 bases and J by 10 bases, with 13 bases between them. Germline CDR1 is MNHEY and CDR2 is SVGEGT. This CDR3 region has 12 residues. Here the CDR3 reads CASSDGTEEQFF. CDR3 sequence (DNA): TGTGCCAGCAGCGACGGGACGGAGGAGCAGTTCTTC.

The chain combines TRBV9 with TRBJ2-3; D uncertain. Germline V CDR1 and CDR2: SGDLS, YYNGEE. V dropped 0 bases and J dropped 2 bases, with 7 bases sitting between them. The CDR3 sequence is 14 residues long. CDR3 nucleotides: TGTGCCAGCAGCGTAGGCCAGCACACAGATACGCAGTATTTT. Protein product: CASSVGQHTDTQYF.

The V gene is TRBV6-5, the J gene TRBJ2-6; D is uncertain. The CDR3 totals 15 residues. The V gene lost 2 bases and the J gene lost 4 bases, with 9 bases spanning the gap. Germline loops: CDR1 MNHEY, CDR2 SVGAGI. The CDR3 region has the DNA TGTGCCAGCAGTTACCGGTGGCAAGGGGCCAACGTCCTGACTTTC. Protein sequence: CASSYRWQGANVLTF.

This rearrangement joins TRBV5-1 to TRBJ1-2; 9 bases fit TRBD1. Germline V gene sequence: CDR1 SGHRS, CDR2 YFSETQ. The length of the CDR3 is 14 residues. J was trimmed by 4 bases and V by 2 bases; bases with no gene match: 3. This CDR3 reads CASSLGDRAYGYTF. In DNA form, the CDR3 reads TGCGCCAGCAGCTTAGGGGACAGGGCCTATGGCTACACCTTC.

CDR3 sequence (DNA): TGTGCCAGCACCCCCCGGTACGGCGGGGGGAACAATGAGCAGTTCTTC. This sequence encodes CASTPRYGGGNNEQFF. This sequence joins TRBV28 and TRBJ2-1, with TRBD2 matching 8 bases. J was trimmed by 5 bases and V by 7 bases; bases with no gene match: 13. CDR3 length: 16 residues. CDR1 is MDHEN and CDR2 is SYDVKM in the germline V gene.

The genes are TRBV20-1 and TRBJ1-5; perhaps TRBD1 as D (5 bases). This CDR3 contains 14 residues. V was trimmed by 4 bases and J by 1 base, leaving 11 bases between them. The V gene's germline CDR1 is DFQATT and CDR2 SNEGSKA (reference sequence). For the CDR3, the DNA is TGCAGTGCTACCTCGGGGGGGAGCAATCAGCCCCAGCATTTT. Protein: CSATSGGSNQPQHF.

This clonotype occurred many times. The rearrangement joins TRBV5-1 to TRBJ1-1, with D possibly TRBD1 on 5 matching bases. The germline CDR1 and CDR2 sequences are SGHRS and YFSETQ. V was pared by 4 bases and J by 6 bases, with 19 bases between. The CDR3 is made up of 15 amino acids. In DNA form, the CDR3 reads TGCGCCAGCAGCGTTTCGACAGAGCCGGTGGCTGAAGCTTTCTTT. The encoded protein is CASSVSTEPVAEAFF.

The table lists this clonotype with many counts. The gene calls are TRBV27 and TRBJ2-7; possibly TRBD2 for D (6 bases). The ends were cut back, 6 bases at V and 0 bases at J, with 15 bases in the middle. The CDR3 totals 15 residues. Germline V CDR1 and CDR2: MNHEY, SMNVEV (reference sequence). As DNA, the CDR3 is TGTGCCAGCAGGGCCAAGGGACTGAGCTCCTACGAGCAGTACGTC. Translated: CASRAKGLSSYEQYV.

This clonotype was found a few times. The chain uses TRBV7-2 and TRBJ2-2; no clear D gene. Germline V gives CDR1 SGHTA, CDR2 FQGNSA. The CDR3 is 15 amino acids. V was trimmed by 2 bases and J by 1 base, leaving 8 bases between them. CDR3 bases: TGTGCCAGCAGCTTATACGGCAGGAACACCGGGGAGCTGTTTTTT. Translation: CASSLYGRNTGELFF.

This clonotype came up a few times. The J gene is TRBJ2-3, the V gene TRBV7-9; TRBD2 aligns across 9 bases. The CDR3 covers 16 residues. Trimming took 0 bases from V and 2 from J; bases not matched to a gene: 3. Germline V gene lookup returns CDR1 SEHNR and CDR2 FQNEAQ (reference sequence). CDR3 amino acids: CASSLALAGPTDTQYF. The CDR3 coding sequence is TGTGCCAGCAGCTTAGCGCTAGCGGGGCCCACAGATACGCAGTATTTT.

The V and J genes are TRBV28 and TRBJ1-6, with 7 bases that match TRBD1. Trimming took 5 bases from V and 8 from J; bases not matched to a gene: 6. The CDR3 has 14 residues. Germline CDR1 and CDR2: MDHEN and SYDVKM. CDR3 amino acids: CASSRGQGHSPLHF. The CDR3 nucleotides are TGTGCCAGCAGTAGGGGGCAGGGCCATTCACCCCTCCACTTT.

A note on this clonotype: A read error is likely, as this CDR3 ends without the conserved phenylalanine or tryptophan. The DNA is left out, because the CDR3 cannot be placed on it with certainty; the CDR3 is given as TCRdb lists it. The chain has TRBV7-3 and TRBJ1-2; the table's D call, TRBD1, was not checked against the DNA. Germline CDR1 and CDR2: SGHTA and FQGTGA. From its first to its last residue, the CDR3 has 14 amino acids. The CDR3 region is CASVRHGGNPLLPL.

The chain uses TRBV6-5 and TRBJ1-2; D ambiguous. Trimming stripped 2 bases from V and 0 bases from J, with 4 bases between. Germline V gives CDR1 MNHEY, CDR2 SVGAGI. This CDR3 region has 13 residues. The CDR3 sequence is CASSYAPNYGYTF. The CDR3 nucleotides are TGTGCCAGCAGTTACGCCCCTAACTATGGCTACACCTTC.

This clonotype was counted many times. The chain recombines TRBV27 with TRBJ2-3; D is ambiguous. This CDR3 has 15 residues. Trimming cost V 6 bases and J 1 base, with 14 bases left between them. Germline loops: CDR1 MNHEY, CDR2 SMNVEV (reference sequence). The CDR3 sequence: CASSPDFPGTDTQYF. CDR3 coding DNA: TGTGCCAGCAGCCCCGATTTTCCCGGCACAGATACGCAGTATTTT.

This clonotype has a handful of counts. The J gene is TRBJ2-3, the V gene TRBV6-5, with no clear D. V dropped 2 bases and J dropped 8 bases, with 11 bases sitting between them. This CDR3 comprises 13 residues. Germline CDR1 MNHEY, CDR2 SVGAGI. In DNA form, the CDR3 reads TGTGCCAGCAGTTACCCCCGCGGTTCTACGCAGTATTTT. Encoded protein: CASSYPRGSTQYF.

CDR3 region: CASSYWRTSINEQFF. The CDR3 nucleotides are TGTGCCAGCAGTTACTGGCGAACCTCTATCAATGAGCAGTTCTTC. The chain links TRBV6-5 to TRBJ2-1; the D is unclear. The CDR3 spans 15 residues. V was shortened by 1 base and J by 6 bases, with 13 bases between the two germline ends. Per germline, CDR1 MNHEY and CDR2 SVGAGI.

This clonotype was seen a few times. This rearrangement joins TRBV5-6 to TRBJ2-3; D tentatively fits TRBD1 or TRBD2 (5 bases each). The germline CDR1 and CDR2 sequences are SGHDT and YYEEEE. Trimming left V 3 bases short and J 6 bases short, with 20 bases between. This CDR3 is 16 amino acids long. The CDR3, as DNA: TGTGCCAGCAGCTGGGTCCGGGACGGTGGTCGCGATACGCAGTATTTT. It yields the protein CASSWVRDGGRDTQYF.